These 15 T cell receptor beta chains came from one sample sequenced in a study of blood T cell repertoires in COVID-19. Measured with immunoSEQ multiplex PCR; TCRdb has only the in-frame clones, and not every one. The sample has around 300,000 clones, 88% seen once. The sample comprised PBMCs or T cells enriched from blood (not recorded which). These receptors came from a woman between 50 and 59 years old who had recovered from COVID-19.

The rearrangement uses TRBV14 and TRBJ2-2, with 7 bases identical to TRBD2. The CDR3 totals 15 residues. Germline V lookup: CDR1 SGHDN, CDR2 FVKESK. The trim removed 1 base at V and 4 bases at J, leaving 3 bases unmatched. The CDR3 sequence: CASSQGGGSTGELFF. CDR3 DNA: TGTGCCAGCAGCCAAGGGGGGGGAAGCACCGGGGAGCTGTTTTTT.

The chain has TRBV2 and TRBJ1-5, with TRBD1 as a possible D gene (5 bases). Trimming shortened V by 8 bases and J by 3 bases, and 14 bases separated the two germline ends. Germline CDR1 is SNHLY and CDR2 is FYNNEI. CDR3 size: 14 residues. CDR3 residues: CASGGEGINQPQHF. DNA for the CDR3: TGTGCCAGCGGGGGGGAAGGGATCAATCAGCCCCAGCATTTT.

The chain joins TRBV6-2 or TRBV6-3 to TRBJ2-2; 7 positions match TRBD1. The CDR3 covers 15 residues. V gave up 6 bases and J gave up 5 bases; unmatched junction bases: 9. The germline CDR1 and CDR2 sequences are MNHEY and SVGEGT. The CDR3 nucleotides are TGTGCCAGCAGCCACCCCGGGACAGCTACCGGGGAGCTGTTTTTT. Translating gives CASSHPGTATGELFF.

The chain employs TRBV3-1 (or the pseudogene TRBV3-2) and TRBJ1-3, with 8 nucleotides matching TRBD1. The CDR3 has 13 residues. V gave up 8 bases and J gave up 5 bases; unmatched junction bases: 5. CDR1 is LGHDT, CDR2 YNNKEL, per germline (reference sequence). The CDR3 loop is CASAGQGRNTIYF. The CDR3, as DNA: TGTGCCAGCGCCGGACAGGGAAGAAACACCATATATTTT.

The V call is TRBV14, the J call TRBJ1-6, with 7 bases aligning to TRBD1. Germline CDR1 SGHDN, CDR2 FVKESK. Germline trimming cut 4 bases from V and 10 bases from J; bases unmatched to any gene: 7. This CDR3 has 14 residues. CDR3 bases: TGTGCCAGCAGCCGTGGGACAGTTGGGTCACCCCTCCACTTT. Translation gives CASSRGTVGSPLHF.

V usage is TRBV6-5 and J usage is TRBJ2-3, with 7 nucleotides matching TRBD2. The germline V gene encodes CDR1 MNHEY and CDR2 SVGAGI. The ends lost 6 bases at V and 4 bases at J; junction bases unmatched: 10. The CDR3 is made up of 15 amino acids. CDR3 region: CASRTKAGPPDTQYF. CDR3 nucleotides: TGTGCCAGCAGGACGAAAGCGGGACCCCCAGATACGCAGTATTTT.

The chain carries TRBV11-2 and TRBJ2-1; TRBD2 matches 10 bases. Per germline, CDR1 SGHAT and CDR2 FQNNGV. The CDR3 length is 16 residues. With 3 bases clipped from V and 8 bases from J, the junction kept 10 bases outside the gene matches. The CDR3 bases are TGTGCCAGCAGCTTGACTAGCGGGCCCCCTCAAGATGAGCAGTTCTTC. It translates to CASSLTSGPPQDEQFF.

J is TRBJ2-3 and V is TRBV24-1; the match to TRBD1 covers 9 bases. The CDR3 runs to 13 residues. CDR1 and CDR2 from the germline V gene are KGHDR and SFDVKD. With V trimmed by 9 bases and J by 2 bases, 2 bases remained unmatched. CDR3 in amino acids: CATGTGITDTQYF. In nucleotides, the CDR3 is TGTGCCACCGGGACAGGGATCACAGATACGCAGTATTTT.

This chain uses TRBV2 with TRBJ1-1, with 8 nucleotides matching TRBD1. V shed 3 bases and J 7 bases; nucleotides not matched to a gene: 7. Germline-derived CDR1 and CDR2 are SNHLY and FYNNEI. The CDR3 runs to 14 residues. CDR3 loop: CASSDPDRAGEAFF. In nucleotides, the CDR3 is TGTGCCAGCAGTGATCCGGACAGGGCTGGTGAAGCTTTCTTT.

This clone has just a few counts. The J gene is TRBJ2-1, the V gene TRBV5-1, with D maybe TRBD2 (7 bases). Trimming removed 2 bases at V and 1 base at J, with 10 bases between. Germline CDR1 reads SGHRS; CDR2 reads YFSETQ. CDR3 size: 15 residues. CDR3 nucleotides: TGCGCCAGCAGCTTAGCGGGGACATCCTACAATGAGCAGTTCTTC. It translates to CASSLAGTSYNEQFF.

V usage is TRBV18 and J usage is TRBJ1-2; 8 nucleotides agree with TRBD1. Trimming removed 3 bases from V and 4 bases from J; junction bases left unmatched: 7. The germline CDR1 and CDR2 sequences are KGHSH and LQKENI. The CDR3 sequence is 15 residues long. The CDR3: CASSPPGQGSYGYTF. The DNA for the CDR3 is TGTGCCAGCTCACCGCCCGGACAGGGAAGCTATGGCTACACCTTC.

The chain combines TRBV9 with TRBJ1-1; a possible D gene is TRBD1 (5 bases). This CDR3 contains 16 residues. V gave up 3 bases and J gave up 2 bases, with 17 bases separating them. Germline CDR1 SGDLS, CDR2 YYNGEE. CDR3 sequence: CASSAWGFQGNTEAFF. The DNA of the CDR3 is TGTGCCAGCAGCGCCTGGGGTTTCCAGGGCAACACTGAAGCTTTCTTT.

The chain combines TRBV18 with TRBJ1-4, with D uncertain. Germline-derived CDR1 and CDR2 are KGHSH and LQKENI. V lost 8 bases and J 0 bases, leaving 10 bases between the germline ends. The CDR3 extends over 14 amino acids. CDR3 residues: CASAVQSTNEKLFF. CDR3 sequence (DNA): TGTGCCAGCGCGGTACAATCAACTAATGAAAAACTGTTTTTT.

V gene TRBV5-1 combines with J gene TRBJ1-2; TRBD1 agrees at 7 bases. The CDR3 sequence is 15 residues long. Trimming took 4 bases from V and 4 from J; bases not matched to a gene: 10. Germline V gene lookup returns CDR1 SGHRS and CDR2 YFSETQ. The CDR3 loop reads CASSLASGTAYGYTF. The CDR3 DNA is TGCGCCAGCAGCCTAGCTTCCGGGACAGCCTATGGCTACACCTTC.

The chain is built from TRBV7-2 and TRBJ1-1; tentatively, D is TRBD1 (5 bases). The germline V gene has CDR1 SGHTA and CDR2 FQGNSA. CDR3 length equals 13 residues. Trimming stripped 7 bases from V and 1 base from J, with 10 bases between. The CDR3 nucleotides read TGTGCCAGCAATTCTCAGGGGAACACTGAAGCTTTCTTT. As protein: CASNSQGNTEAFF.